Listed below are T cell receptor beta chains from one sample, sequenced in a study of cytomegalovirus exposure and HLA in healthy donors. Using immunoSEQ multiplex PCR, the repertoire was profiled, and TCRdb retains in-frame clones only, with some absent. The profile covers about 140,000 clones, with about 90% appearing a single time and 2.9% taken by the ten largest. Sequencing was done on a sample of PBMCs. These receptors came from a man younger than 30 in good health and CMV-seronegative. The CDR3 runs from the conserved cysteine through the conserved F or W. The D gene is left open where the match is weak. Clone size is given for some rows only: seen once, a few or many times, or a class if the clone is expanded.

TRBJ2-1,.,.,TRBV10-3,CAISAVSSGYNEQFF,TGTGCCATCAGCGCGGTAAGTAGCGGCTACAATGAGCAGTTCTTC
TRBJ1-1,once,.,TRBV29-1,CSVEPDPGTEAFF,TGCAGCGTTGAACCCGACCCGGGCACTGAAGCTTTCTTT
TRBJ2-5,.,TRBD1,TRBV7-2,CASSPRDRGLGKTQYF,TGTGCCAGCAGCCCCCGGGACAGGGGGCTGGGAAAGACCCAGTACTTC
TRBJ2-5,.,TRBD2,TRBV9,CASSVASGGRETQYF,TGTGCCAGCAGCGTAGCTAGCGGGGGGAGAGAGACCCAGTACTTC
TRBJ1-1,.,.,TRBV9,CASSVGGRTEAFF,TGTGCCAGCAGCGTAGGAGGTAGGACTGAAGCTTTCTTT
TRBJ2-7,once,TRBD1,TRBV7-8,CASSLVRTGVSSYEQYF,TGTGCCAGCAGCTTAGTTCGGACAGGGGTGAGCTCCTACGAGCAGTACTTC
TRBJ1-3,.,.,TRBV9,CASSPRGDSGNTIYF,TGTGCCAGCAGCCCCAGGGGCGACTCTGGAAACACCATATATTTT
TRBJ1-5,.,TRBD1,TRBV6-1,CASSGTGTQPQHF,TGTGCCAGCAGTGGGACAGGGACTCAGCCCCAGCATTTT
TRBJ1-2,.,.,TRBV4-1,CASSQIQGNYGYTF,TGCGCCAGCAGCCAAATACAGGGAAACTATGGCTACACCTTC
TRBJ1-2,.,TRBD1,TRBV6-4,CASNPGQGEPYGYTF,TGTGCCAGCAACCCGGGACAGGGCGAACCTTATGGCTACACCTTC
TRBJ1-3,once,.,TRBV12-5,CASGTRFSGNTIYF,TGTGCTAGTGGTACCCGGTTCTCTGGAAACACCATATATTTT
TRBJ2-3,.,TRBD1,TRBV30,CAWSSGQVLRTDTQYF,TGTGCCTGGAGTAGCGGACAGGTACTCCGCACAGATACGCAGTATTTT
TRBJ2-7,.,TRBD2,TRBV5-6,CASSLGSGGTYYEQYF,TGTGCCAGCAGCTTGGGTAGCGGGGGGACCTACTACGAGCAGTACTTC
TRBJ1-1,.,TRBD1,TRBV4-3,CASSQGQGNGNTEAFF,TGCGCCAGCAGCCAGGGACAGGGTAATGGTAACACTGAAGCTTTCTTT
TRBJ1-2,.,TRBD1,TRBV28,CASSSTGQSRSYGYTF,TGTGCCAGCAGTTCCACGGGACAGTCGAGGAGCTATGGCTACACCTTC
TRBJ1-4,.,.,TRBV27,CASRKYGTENNEKLFF,TGTGCCAGCAGGAAATATGGGACTGAGAATAATGAAAAACTGTTTTTT
TRBJ2-7,.,.,TRBV28,CASTRGGGVTYEQYF,TGTGCCAGCACCCGTGGGGGGGGCGTCACCTACGAGCAGTACTTC